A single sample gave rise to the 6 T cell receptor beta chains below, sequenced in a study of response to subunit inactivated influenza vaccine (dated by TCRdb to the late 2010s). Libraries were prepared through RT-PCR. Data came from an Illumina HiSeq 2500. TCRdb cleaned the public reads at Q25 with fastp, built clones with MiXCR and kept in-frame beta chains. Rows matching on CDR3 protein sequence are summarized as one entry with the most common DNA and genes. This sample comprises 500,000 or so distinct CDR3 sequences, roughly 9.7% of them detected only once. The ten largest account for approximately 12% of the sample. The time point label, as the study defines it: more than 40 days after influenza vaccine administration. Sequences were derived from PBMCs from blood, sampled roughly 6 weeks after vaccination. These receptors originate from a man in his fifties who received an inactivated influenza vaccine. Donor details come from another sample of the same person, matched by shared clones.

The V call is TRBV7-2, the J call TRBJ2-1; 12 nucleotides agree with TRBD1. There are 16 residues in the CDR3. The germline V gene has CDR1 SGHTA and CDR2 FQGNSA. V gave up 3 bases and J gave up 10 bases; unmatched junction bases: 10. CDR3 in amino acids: CASSFAPGQGALEQFF. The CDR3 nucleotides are TGTGCCAGCAGCTTCGCCCCGGGACAGGGGGCTTTGGAGCAGTTCTTC. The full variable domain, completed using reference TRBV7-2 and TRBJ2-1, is GAGVSQSPSNKVTEKGKDVELRCDPISGHTALYWYRQSLGQGLEFLIYFQGNSAPDKSGLPSDRFSAERTGGSVSTLTIQRTQQEDSAVYLCASSFAPGQGALEQFFGPGTRLTVL.

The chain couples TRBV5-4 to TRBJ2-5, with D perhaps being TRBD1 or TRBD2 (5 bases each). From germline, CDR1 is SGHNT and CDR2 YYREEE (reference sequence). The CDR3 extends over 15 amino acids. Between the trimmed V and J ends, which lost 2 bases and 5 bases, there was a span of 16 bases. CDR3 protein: CASSFSGAGGETQYF. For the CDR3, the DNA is TGTGCCAGCAGCTTTTCCGGGGCCGGTGGGGAGACCCAGTACTTC.

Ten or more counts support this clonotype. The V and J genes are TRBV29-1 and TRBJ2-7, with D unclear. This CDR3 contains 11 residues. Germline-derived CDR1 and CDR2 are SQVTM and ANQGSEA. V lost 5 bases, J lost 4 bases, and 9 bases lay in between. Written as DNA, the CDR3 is TGCAGCGTTAGGACGGTTTACGAGCAGTACTTC. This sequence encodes CSVRTVYEQYF.

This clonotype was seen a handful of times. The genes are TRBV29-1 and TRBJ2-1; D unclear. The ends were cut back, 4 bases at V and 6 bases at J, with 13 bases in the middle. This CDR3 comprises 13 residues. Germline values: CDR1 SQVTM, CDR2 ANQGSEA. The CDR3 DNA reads TGCAGCGTTGGTTCACCCCAGACCAATGAGCAGTTCTTC. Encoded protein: CSVGSPQTNEQFF.

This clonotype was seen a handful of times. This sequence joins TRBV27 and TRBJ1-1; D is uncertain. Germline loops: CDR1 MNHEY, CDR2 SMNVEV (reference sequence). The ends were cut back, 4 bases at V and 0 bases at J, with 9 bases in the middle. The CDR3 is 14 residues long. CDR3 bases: TGTGCCAGCAGTTATCAGGCAATGAACACTGAAGCTTTCTTT. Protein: CASSYQAMNTEAFF.

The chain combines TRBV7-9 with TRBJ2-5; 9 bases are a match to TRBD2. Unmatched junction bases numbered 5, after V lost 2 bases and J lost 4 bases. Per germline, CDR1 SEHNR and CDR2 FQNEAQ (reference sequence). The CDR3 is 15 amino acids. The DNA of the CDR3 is TGTGCCAGCAGCTTAATGCTAGCGGGATTAGAGACCCAGTACTTC. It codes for CASSLMLAGLETQYF. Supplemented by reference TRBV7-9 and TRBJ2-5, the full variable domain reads DTGVSQNPRHKITKRGQNVTFRCDPISEHNRLYWYRQTLGQGPEFLTYFQNEAQLEKSRLLSDRFSAERPKGSFSTLEIQRTEQGDSAMYLCASSLMLAGLETQYFGPGTRLLVL.